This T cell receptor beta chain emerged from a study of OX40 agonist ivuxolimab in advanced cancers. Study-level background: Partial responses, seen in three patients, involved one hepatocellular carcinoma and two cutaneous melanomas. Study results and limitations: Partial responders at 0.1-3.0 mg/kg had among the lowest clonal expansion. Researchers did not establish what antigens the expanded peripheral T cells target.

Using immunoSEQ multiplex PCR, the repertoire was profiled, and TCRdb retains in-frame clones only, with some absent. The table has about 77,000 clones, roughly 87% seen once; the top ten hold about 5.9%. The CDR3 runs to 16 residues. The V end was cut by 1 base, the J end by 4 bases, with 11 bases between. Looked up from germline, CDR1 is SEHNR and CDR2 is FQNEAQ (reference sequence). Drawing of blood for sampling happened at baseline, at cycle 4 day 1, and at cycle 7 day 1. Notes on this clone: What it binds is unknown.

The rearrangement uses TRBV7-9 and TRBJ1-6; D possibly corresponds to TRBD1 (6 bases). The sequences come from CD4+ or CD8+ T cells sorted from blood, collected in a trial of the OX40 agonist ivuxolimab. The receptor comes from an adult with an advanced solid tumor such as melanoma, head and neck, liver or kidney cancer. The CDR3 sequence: CASSLGVDRYNSPLHF. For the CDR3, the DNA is TGTGCCAGCAGCTTAGGAGTCGACAGGTATAATTCACCCCTCCACTTT.